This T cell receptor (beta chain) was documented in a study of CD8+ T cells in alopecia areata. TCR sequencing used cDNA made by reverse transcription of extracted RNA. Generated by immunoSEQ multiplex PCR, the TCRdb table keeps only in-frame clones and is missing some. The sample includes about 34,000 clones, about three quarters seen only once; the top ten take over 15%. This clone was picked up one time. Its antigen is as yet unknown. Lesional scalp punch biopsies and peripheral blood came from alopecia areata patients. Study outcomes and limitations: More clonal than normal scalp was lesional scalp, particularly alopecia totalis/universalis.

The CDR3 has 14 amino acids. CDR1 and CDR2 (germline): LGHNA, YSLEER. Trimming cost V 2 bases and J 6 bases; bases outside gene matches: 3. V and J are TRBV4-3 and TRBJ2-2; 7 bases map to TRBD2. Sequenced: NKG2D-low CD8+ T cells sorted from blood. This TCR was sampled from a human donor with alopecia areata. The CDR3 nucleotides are TGCGCCAGCAGCCAACTCGGACTAGCCGGGGAGCTGTTTTTT. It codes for CASSQLGLAGELFF.